This record covers a single TCR beta chain. Trimming took off 1 base at V and 6 bases at J, with 8 bases between the two ends. CDR1 SGHNT and CDR2 YYREEE come from the germline V gene (reference sequence). There are 12 residues in the CDR3. These data belong to a study of cytotoxic CD8 clonotypes in ibrutinib-treated CLL. The repertoire was sequenced with immunoSEQ multiplex PCR; TCRdb's copy has only in-frame clones and lacks some. This sample has about 39,000 clones, with 65% to 70% found just once. The clonotype comes from a human donor with chronic lymphocytic leukemia. The V call is TRBV5-4, the J call TRBJ2-7; the D gene is possibly TRBD2 (6 bases). The specimen was PBMCs, collected at disease progression, from a patient treated with ibrutinib. The CDR3 protein is CASSLRAGEQYF. CDR3 bases: TGTGCCAGCAGCTTGCGAGCGGGCGAGCAGTACTTC.